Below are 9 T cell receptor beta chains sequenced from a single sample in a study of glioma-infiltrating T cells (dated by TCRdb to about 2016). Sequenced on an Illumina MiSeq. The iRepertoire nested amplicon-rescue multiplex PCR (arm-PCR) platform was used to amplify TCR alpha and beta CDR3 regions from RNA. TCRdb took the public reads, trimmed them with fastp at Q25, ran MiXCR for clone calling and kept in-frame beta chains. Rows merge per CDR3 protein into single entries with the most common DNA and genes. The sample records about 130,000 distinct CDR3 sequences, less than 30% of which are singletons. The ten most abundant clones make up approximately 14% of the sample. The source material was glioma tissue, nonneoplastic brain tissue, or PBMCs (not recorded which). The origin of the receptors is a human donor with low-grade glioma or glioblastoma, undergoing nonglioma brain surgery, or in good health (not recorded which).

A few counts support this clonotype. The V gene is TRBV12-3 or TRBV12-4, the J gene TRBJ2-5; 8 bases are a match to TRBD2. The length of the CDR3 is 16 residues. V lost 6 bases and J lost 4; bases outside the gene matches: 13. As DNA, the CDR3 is TGTGCCAGCAGCATTACTAGCGGTACCCCCCGAGAGACCCAGTACTTC. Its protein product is CASSITSGTPRETQYF.

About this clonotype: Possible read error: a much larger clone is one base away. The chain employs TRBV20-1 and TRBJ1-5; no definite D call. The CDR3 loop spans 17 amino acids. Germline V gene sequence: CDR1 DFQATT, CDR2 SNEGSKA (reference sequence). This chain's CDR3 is CGARDWALRHSNQPQHF. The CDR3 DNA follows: TGCGGTGCTAGAGATTGGGCCCTCAGGCATAGCAATCAGCCCCAGCATTTT.

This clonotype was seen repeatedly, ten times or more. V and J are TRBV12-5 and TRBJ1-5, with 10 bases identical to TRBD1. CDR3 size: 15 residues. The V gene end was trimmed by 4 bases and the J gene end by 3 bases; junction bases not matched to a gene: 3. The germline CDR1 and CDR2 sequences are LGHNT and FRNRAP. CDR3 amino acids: CASGSGQGNNQPQHF. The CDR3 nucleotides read TGTGCTAGTGGTTCGGGACAGGGGAACAATCAGCCCCAGCATTTT. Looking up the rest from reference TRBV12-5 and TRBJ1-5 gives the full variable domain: DARVTQTPRHKVTEMGQEVTMRCQPILGHNTVFWYRQTMMQGLELLAYFRNRAPLDDSGMPKDRFSAEMPDATLATLKIQPSEPRDSAVYFCASGSGQGNNQPQHFGDGTRLSIL.

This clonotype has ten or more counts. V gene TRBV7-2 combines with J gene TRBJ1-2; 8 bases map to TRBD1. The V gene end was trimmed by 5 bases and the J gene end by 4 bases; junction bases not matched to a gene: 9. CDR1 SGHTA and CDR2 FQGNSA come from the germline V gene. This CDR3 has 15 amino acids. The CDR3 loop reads CASSLGQAGLYGYTF. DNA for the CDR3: TGTGCCAGCAGCCTGGGACAGGCTGGCCTCTATGGCTACACCTTC.

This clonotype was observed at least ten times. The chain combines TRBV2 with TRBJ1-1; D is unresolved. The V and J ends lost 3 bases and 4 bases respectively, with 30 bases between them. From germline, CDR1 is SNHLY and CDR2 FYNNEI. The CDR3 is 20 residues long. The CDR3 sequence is CASSDLSLSPPARAGTEAFF. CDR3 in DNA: TGTGCCAGCAGTGACTTGTCTTTGTCACCCCCGGCGAGGGCGGGCACTGAAGCTTTCTTT.

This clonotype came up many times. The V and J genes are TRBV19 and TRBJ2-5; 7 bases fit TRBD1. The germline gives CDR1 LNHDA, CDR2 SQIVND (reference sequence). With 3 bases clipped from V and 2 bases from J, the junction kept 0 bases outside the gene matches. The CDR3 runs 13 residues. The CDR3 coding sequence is TGTGCCAGTAGTATGGGACAGCAAGAGACCCAGTACTTC. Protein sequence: CASSMGQQETQYF.

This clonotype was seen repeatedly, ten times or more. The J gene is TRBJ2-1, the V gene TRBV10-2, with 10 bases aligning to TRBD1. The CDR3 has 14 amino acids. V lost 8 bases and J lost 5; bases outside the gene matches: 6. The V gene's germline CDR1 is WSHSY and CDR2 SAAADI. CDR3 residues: CASQTGTGDNEQFF. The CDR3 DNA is TGCGCCAGCCAAACCGGGACAGGGGACAATGAGCAGTTCTTC.

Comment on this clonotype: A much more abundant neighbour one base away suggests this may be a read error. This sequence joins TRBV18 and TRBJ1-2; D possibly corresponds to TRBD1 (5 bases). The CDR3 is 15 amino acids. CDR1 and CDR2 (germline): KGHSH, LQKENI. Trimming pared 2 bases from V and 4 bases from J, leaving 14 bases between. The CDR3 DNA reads TGTGCCAGCTCACCAGGACACTCGACTATCTATGGCTACACCTTC. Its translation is CASSPGHSTIYGYTF.

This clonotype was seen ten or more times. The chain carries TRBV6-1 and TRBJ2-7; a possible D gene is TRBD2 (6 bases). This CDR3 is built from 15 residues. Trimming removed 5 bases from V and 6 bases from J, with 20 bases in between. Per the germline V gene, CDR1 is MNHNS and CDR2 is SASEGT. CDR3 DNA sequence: TGTGCCAGCAGTCAGGACTATCTGGGACGGGGCGAGCAGTACTTC. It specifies CASSQDYLGRGEQYF.